This T cell receptor (beta chain) was documented in a study of response to subunit inactivated influenza vaccine. TCRdb itself ran the RT-PCR reads through MiXCR, one entry per CDR3 protein. The sample includes 450,000 to 700,000 distinct CDR3 sequences, 12% to 15% seen only once; the top ten take 8.5% to 14%. The CDR3 runs 14 residues. V lost 6 bases, J lost 8 bases, and 16 bases lay in between. The germline V gene has CDR1 MDHEN and CDR2 SYDVKM. The receptor was derived from a man aged 50 to 60 who received an inactivated influenza vaccine. This chain uses TRBV28 with TRBJ2-2; D ambiguous. This specimen was PBMCs from blood, taken approximately 13 days after vaccination. The CDR3 here is CASSIGYSSGELFF. Here the CDR3 DNA reads TGTGCCAGCAGCATTGGGTACAGCTCTGGGGAGCTGTTTTTT.